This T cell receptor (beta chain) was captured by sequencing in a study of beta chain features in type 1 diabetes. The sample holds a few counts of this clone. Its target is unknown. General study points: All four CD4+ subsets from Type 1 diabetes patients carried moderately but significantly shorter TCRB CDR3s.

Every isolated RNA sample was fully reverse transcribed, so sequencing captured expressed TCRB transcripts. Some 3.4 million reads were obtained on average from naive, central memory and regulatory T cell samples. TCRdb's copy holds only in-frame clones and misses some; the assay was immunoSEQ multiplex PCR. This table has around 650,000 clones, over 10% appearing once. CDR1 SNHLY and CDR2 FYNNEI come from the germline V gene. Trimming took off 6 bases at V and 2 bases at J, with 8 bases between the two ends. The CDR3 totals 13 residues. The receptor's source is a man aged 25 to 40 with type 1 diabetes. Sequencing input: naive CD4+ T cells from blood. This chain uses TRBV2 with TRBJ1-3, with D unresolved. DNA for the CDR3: TGTGCCAGCAGAGGCGAGGCTGGAAACACCATATATTTT. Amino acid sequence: CASRGEAGNTIYF.